The sequence of this T cell receptor (beta chain) was determined in a study of blood T cell repertoires in COVID-19. Germline trimming cut 6 bases from V and 0 bases from J; bases unmatched to any gene: 4. In germline, CDR1 is SQVTM, CDR2 ANQGSEA. The CDR3 extends over 14 amino acids. The protocol was immunoSEQ multiplex PCR, while the TCRdb copy is restricted to in-frame clones and leaves out a portion. The sample comprises more than 200,000 clones, 75% to 90% of which are singletons, and 8% to 10% rests with the top ten. The sequenced sample was peripheral blood. The genes are TRBV29-1 and TRBJ2-7; 11 bases are a match to TRBD2. This receptor was identified in a woman older than 75 with COVID-19, enrolled during active disease. As DNA, the CDR3 is TGCAGCGTGCAACTAGCGGGGGTCTCCTACGAGCAGTACTTC. Protein product: CSVQLAGVSYEQYF.